The 19 T cell receptor beta chains below were found in one sample sequenced in a study of regulatory T cells in long-lasting Graves disease. Sample time point: persistent/refractory GD, antithyroid drugs over 5 years with positive TRAb. PBMCs provided the RNA from which the TCR library was made. Arm-PCR of CDR3 regions with iRepertoire HTBI primers generated TCR beta libraries. In TCRdb, the multiplex PCR reads were re-called with MiXCR into one record per CDR3 protein. The top ten hold 7.1% of the sample, which has about 470,000 distinct CDR3 sequences, 20% to 25% seen once. The source was peripheral blood mononuclear cells (PBMCs), collected when the disease was refractory, from a patient treated with antithyroid drugs. These receptor sequences come from a female donor with Graves disease.

This clonotype was observed many times. The chain employs TRBV20-1 and TRBJ2-7; perhaps TRBD2 as D (5 bases). The germline V and J ends were trimmed by 0 bases and 3 bases, with 12 bases remaining between them. Germline CDR1 and CDR2: DFQATT and SNEGSKA (reference sequence). This CDR3 has 14 amino acids. The CDR3 is CSARDRRQIYEQYF. Here the CDR3 DNA reads TGCAGTGCTAGAGATCGGAGGCAGATCTACGAGCAGTACTTC.

The rearrangement joins TRBV28 to TRBJ1-3; D possibly corresponds to TRBD1 (5 bases). With 3 bases removed from V and 0 bases from J, the gap between germline ends came to 18 bases. This CDR3 has 18 amino acids. CDR1 and CDR2 (germline): MDHEN, SYDVKM. CDR3 DNA: TGTGCCAGCAGTTTCTCGCGGAGTGGACACCTCTCTGGAAACACCATATATTTT. Translating gives CASSFSRSGHLSGNTIYF.

The chain uses TRBV28 and TRBJ2-3; D may be TRBD2 (5 bases). The CDR3 totals 18 residues. V lost 7 bases, J lost 0 bases, and 23 bases lay in between. CDR1 and CDR2 (germline): MDHEN, SYDVKM. CDR3 sequence reads: CASTDSPGLLSSTDTQYF. CDR3 nucleotide sequence: TGTGCCAGCACCGACTCCCCCGGACTTCTCTCAAGCACAGATACGCAGTATTTT.

This clonotype was seen only a few times. V is TRBV3-1 and J is TRBJ2-7; D uncertain. Germline loops: CDR1 LGHDT, CDR2 YNNKEL (reference sequence). This CDR3 has 11 residues. With 1 base removed from V and 9 bases from J, the gap between germline ends came to 7 bases. In DNA, the CDR3 is TGTGCCAGCAGCCAAGGGGTAATGCAGTACTTC. It encodes CASSQGVMQYF.

The chain couples TRBV28 to TRBJ2-7; no firm D call. This CDR3 contains 13 residues. CDR1 MDHEN and CDR2 SYDVKM come from the germline V gene. Trimming pared 6 bases from V and 5 bases from J, leaving 14 bases between. CDR3 loop: CASRPSGRHEQYF. CDR3 bases: TGTGCCAGCAGACCGAGTGGACGCCACGAGCAGTACTTC. The variable domain in full, with the rest retrieved from reference TRBV28 and TRBJ2-7, is DVKVTQSSRYLVKRTGEKVFLECVQDMDHENMFWYRQDPGLGLRLIYFSYDVKMKEKGDIPEGYSVSREKKERFSLILESASTNQTSMYLCASRPSGRHEQYFGPGTRLTVT.

Many counts were recorded for this clonotype. V usage is TRBV7-2 and J usage is TRBJ2-7; TRBD1 agrees at 8 bases. The V gene's germline CDR1 is SGHTA and CDR2 FQGNSA. V dropped 3 bases and J dropped 6; count of bases not matched to a gene: 7. This CDR3 comprises 14 residues. For the CDR3, the DNA is TGTGCCAGCAGCTTTAGCCAGGGGGCGCGCGAGCAGTACTTC. Its protein product is CASSFSQGAREQYF.

This clonotype has a handful of counts. V gene TRBV4-3 combines with J gene TRBJ1-4, with TRBD1 matching 9 bases. The junction had 5 bases not matched to a gene; V was cut back by 1 base and J by 5 bases. The length of the CDR3 is 16 residues. Germline V lookup: CDR1 LGHNA, CDR2 YSLEER. Here the CDR3 reads CASSQATGTGNEKLFF. In DNA form, the CDR3 reads TGCGCCAGCAGCCAAGCCACCGGGACAGGGAATGAAAAACTGTTTTTT.

In this sample, this clonotype turned up many times. The chain is built from TRBV6-2 or TRBV6-3 and TRBJ1-1; a weak D match, TRBD1 (6 bases). CDR3 length equals 13 residues. V was trimmed by 3 bases and J by 11 bases, leaving 16 bases between them. CDR1 MNHEY and CDR2 SVGEGT come from the germline V gene. The CDR3, as DNA: TGTGCCAGCAGTTATGACAGGAGGGCGACCGCTTTCTTT. It specifies CASSYDRRATAFF.

Ten or more counts support this clonotype. This chain uses TRBV3-1 with TRBJ2-5, with D unclear. From germline, CDR1 is LGHDT and CDR2 YNNKEL (reference sequence). V was shortened by 4 bases and J by 10 bases, with 10 bases between the two germline ends. The CDR3 spans 11 residues. CDR3 in amino acids: CASSLRSDQYF. The CDR3 DNA is TGTGCCAGCAGCCTCCGTTCGGACCAGTACTTC.

V gene TRBV5-6 combines with J gene TRBJ2-5, with TRBD2 matching over 10 bases. Germline V lookup: CDR1 SGHDT, CDR2 YYEEEE. Trimming at V came to 4 bases and at J to 5 bases, leaving 8 bases not matched to a gene. CDR3 length: 15 residues. CDR3 region: CASSTGLAIVETQYF. The CDR3 DNA reads as TGTGCCAGCAGCACGGGACTAGCGATTGTGGAGACCCAGTACTTC. The full variable domain, with the rest looked up from reference TRBV5-6 and TRBJ2-5, is DAGVTQSPTHLIKTRGQQVTLRCSPKSGHDTVSWYQQALGQGPQFIFQYYEEEERQRGNFPDRFSGHQFPNYSSELNVNALLLGDSALYLCASSTGLAIVETQYFGPGTRLLVL.

This rearrangement joins TRBV29-1 to TRBJ2-5, with TRBD2 identical over 8 bases. Germline V lookup: CDR1 SQVTM, CDR2 ANQGSEA. The CDR3 is 16 residues long. The J segment lost 5 bases and the V segment lost 4 bases, leaving 15 bases of the junction unmatched. In DNA form, the CDR3 reads TGCAGCGTTGGGGGGAGGGCTAGCGGCGGGGGGGAGACCCAGTACTTC. As protein: CSVGGRASGGGETQYF.

The table lists this clonotype with many counts. This rearrangement joins TRBV6-2 or TRBV6-3 to TRBJ2-6; D is unclear. Trimming left V 0 bases short and J 3 bases short, with 3 bases between. CDR1 is MNHEY, CDR2 SVGEGT, per germline. The CDR3 is 14 amino acids. CDR3 sequence: CASSYSGGANVLTF. In nucleotides, the CDR3 is TGTGCCAGCAGTTACTCAGGTGGGGCCAACGTCCTGACTTTC.

This clonotype has just a few counts. V usage is TRBV19 and J usage is TRBJ1-1; TRBD1 matches at 9 bases. CDR3 length equals 16 residues. Germline V gene data show CDR1 as LNHDA and CDR2 as SQIVND (reference sequence). V dropped 3 bases and J dropped 0; count of bases not matched to a gene: 5. The CDR3 sequence: CASSIGTGTMNTEAFF. The CDR3, as DNA: TGTGCCAGTAGTATCGGGACAGGGACCATGAACACTGAAGCTTTCTTT.

This clonotype was counted many times. V and J are TRBV28 and TRBJ2-2; 12 nucleotides match TRBD1. CDR3 length: 16 residues. V dropped 3 bases and J dropped 5; count of bases not matched to a gene: 4. Per the germline V gene, CDR1 is MDHEN and CDR2 is SYDVKM. CDR3 DNA: TGTGCCAGCAGTTTGCGGGACAGGGGGCGTACCGGGGAGCTGTTTTTT. Residues: CASSLRDRGRTGELFF.

The rearrangement joins TRBV19 to TRBJ2-7; no firm D call. CDR1 and CDR2 from the germline V gene are LNHDA and SQIVND (reference sequence). The CDR3 totals 14 residues. V was cut by 5 bases and J by 2 bases, with 13 bases left in between. The DNA of the CDR3 is TGTGCCAGTAGTCCCGGTAGGCCTACCTACGAGCAGTACTTC. Translated, it gives CASSPGRPTYEQYF. Together with reference TRBV19 and TRBJ2-7, the CDR3 gives the full variable domain: DGGITQSPKYLFRKEGQNVTLSCEQNLNHDAMYWYRQDPGQGLRLIYYSQIVNDFQKGDIAEGYSVSREKKESFPLTVTSAQKNPTAFYLCASSPGRPTYEQYFGPGTRLTVT.

The chain links TRBV30 to TRBJ1-5; D is possibly TRBD1 (6 bases). Looked up from germline, CDR1 is GTSNPN and CDR2 is SVGIG (reference sequence). There are 13 residues in the CDR3. Between the trimmed V and J ends, which lost 4 bases and 5 bases, there was a span of 12 bases. For the CDR3, the DNA is TGTGCCTGGAACCGGGACAAAGATCAGCCCCAGCATTTT. This encodes CAWNRDKDQPQHF.

This clonotype has a handful of counts. This chain uses TRBV20-1 with TRBJ1-1; D not certain. The V end lost 3 bases, the J end lost 1 base, and 9 bases lay between the germline ends. Per germline, CDR1 DFQATT and CDR2 SNEGSKA (reference sequence). This CDR3 comprises 13 residues. The chain's CDR3 is CSARVNENTEAFF. The DNA for the CDR3 is TGCAGTGCTAGGGTTAATGAGAACACTGAAGCTTTCTTT.

The gene calls are TRBV7-9 and TRBJ2-2; 10 bases match TRBD2. Germline V gene data show CDR1 as SEHNR and CDR2 as FQNEAQ (reference sequence). V was clipped by 1 base and J by 6 bases; unmatched bases: 2. This CDR3 spans 15 amino acids. CDR3 protein: CASSLVGLAAGELFF. CDR3 nucleotides: TGTGCCAGCAGCTTAGTCGGACTAGCGGCCGGGGAGCTGTTTTTT.

This chain joins TRBV7-9 and TRBJ2-5; the match to TRBD1 covers 8 bases. Germline V lookup: CDR1 SEHNR, CDR2 FQNEAQ (reference sequence). CDR3 length: 18 amino acids. V gave up 2 bases and J gave up 2 bases; unmatched junction bases: 13. The CDR3 bases are TGTGCCAGCAGCTTATTTGGCAGGGGGCCGGAAACTCAAGAGACCCAGTACTTC. Residues: CASSLFGRGPETQETQYF.